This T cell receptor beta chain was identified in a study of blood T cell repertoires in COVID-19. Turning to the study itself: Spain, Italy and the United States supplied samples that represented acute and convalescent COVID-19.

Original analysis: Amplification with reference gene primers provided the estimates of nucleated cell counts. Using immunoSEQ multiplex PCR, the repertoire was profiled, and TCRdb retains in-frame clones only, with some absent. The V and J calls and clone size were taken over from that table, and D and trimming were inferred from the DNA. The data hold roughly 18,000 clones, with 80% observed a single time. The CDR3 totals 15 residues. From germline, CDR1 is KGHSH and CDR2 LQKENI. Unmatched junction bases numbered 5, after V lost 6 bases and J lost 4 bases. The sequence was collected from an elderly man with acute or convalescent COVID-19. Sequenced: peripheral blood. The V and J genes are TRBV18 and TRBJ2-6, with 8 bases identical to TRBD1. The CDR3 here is CASSYRGSGANVLTF. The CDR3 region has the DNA TGTGCCAGCTCGTACAGGGGGTCCGGGGCCAACGTCCTGACTTTC.